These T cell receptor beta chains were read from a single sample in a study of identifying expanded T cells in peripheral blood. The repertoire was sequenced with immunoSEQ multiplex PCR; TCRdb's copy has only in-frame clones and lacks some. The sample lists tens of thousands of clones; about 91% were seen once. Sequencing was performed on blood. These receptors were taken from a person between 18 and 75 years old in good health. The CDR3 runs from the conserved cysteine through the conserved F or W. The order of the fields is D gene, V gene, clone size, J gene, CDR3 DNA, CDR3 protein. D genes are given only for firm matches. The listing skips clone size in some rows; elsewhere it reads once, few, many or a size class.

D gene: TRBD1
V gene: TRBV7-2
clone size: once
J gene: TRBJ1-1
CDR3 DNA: TGTGCCAGCAGCTCAGGACAGGGCATCACTGAAGCTTTCTTT
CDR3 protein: CASSSGQGITEAFF

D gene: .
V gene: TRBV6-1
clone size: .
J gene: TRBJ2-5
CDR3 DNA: TGTGCCAGCAGTGAAGCCTCCAGAACCCAGTACTTC
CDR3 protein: CASSEASRTQYF

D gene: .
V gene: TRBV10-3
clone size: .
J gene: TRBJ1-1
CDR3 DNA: TGTGCCATCAGTGTGGACAGAAACACTGAAGCTTTCTTT
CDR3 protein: CAISVDRNTEAFF

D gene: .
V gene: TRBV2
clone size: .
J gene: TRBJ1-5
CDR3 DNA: TGTGCCAGCAGTTTAAGCGGACAGATCAATCAGCCCCAGCATTTT
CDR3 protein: CASSLSGQINQPQHF

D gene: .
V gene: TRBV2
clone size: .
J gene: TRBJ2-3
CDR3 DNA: TGTGCCAGCGGGGGGGGCGGGTTCACAGATACGCAGTATTTT
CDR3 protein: CASGGGGFTDTQYF

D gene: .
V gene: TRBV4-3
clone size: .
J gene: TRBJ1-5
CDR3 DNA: TGCGCCAGCAGCCAAGGGTGGTTAGGGCCCCAGCATTTT
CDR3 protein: CASSQGWLGPQHF

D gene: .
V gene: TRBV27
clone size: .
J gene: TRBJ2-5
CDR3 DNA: TGTGCCAGCAGTTTACAGATCCAAGAGACCCAGTACTTC
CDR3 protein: CASSLQIQETQYF

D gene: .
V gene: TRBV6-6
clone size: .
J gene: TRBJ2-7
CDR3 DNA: TGTGCCAGCAGTTACTCGTTAGTGGACTACGAGCAGTACTTC
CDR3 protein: CASSYSLVDYEQYF

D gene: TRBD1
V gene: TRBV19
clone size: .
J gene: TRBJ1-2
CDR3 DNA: TGTGCCAGTAGTACCACGGGACAGACCCACTATGGCTACACCTTC
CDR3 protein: CASSTTGQTHYGYTF

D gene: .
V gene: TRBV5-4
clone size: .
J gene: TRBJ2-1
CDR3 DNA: TGTGCCAGCAGCCGAGGGGGTTGGGGGGTCCGCGGTGAGCAGTTCTTC
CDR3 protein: CASSRGGWGVRGEQFF

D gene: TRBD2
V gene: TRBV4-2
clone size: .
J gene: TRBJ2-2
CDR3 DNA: TGTGCCAGCAGCCAAGATCGGGGACTAGCGGGAACTACCGGGGAGCTGTTTTTT
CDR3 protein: CASSQDRGLAGTTGELFF

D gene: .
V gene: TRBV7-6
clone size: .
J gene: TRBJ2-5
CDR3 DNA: TGTGCCAGCAGCTCAGGACTGGGACGAGAGACCCAGTACTTC
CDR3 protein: CASSSGLGRETQYF

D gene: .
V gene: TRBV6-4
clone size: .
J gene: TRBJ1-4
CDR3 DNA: TGTGCCAGCAGTGACTCGCGCATCTCAGAGTACCTAGAAAAACTGTTTTTT
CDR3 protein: CASSDSRISEYLEKLFF

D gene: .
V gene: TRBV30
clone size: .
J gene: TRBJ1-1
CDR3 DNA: TGTGCCTGGAGTTTGAGGGTTGGGGACACTGAAGCTTTCTTT
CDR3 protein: CAWSLRVGDTEAFF

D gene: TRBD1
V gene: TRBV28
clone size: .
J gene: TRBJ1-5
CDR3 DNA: TGTGCCAGCGATGACAGGGGATATCAGCCCCAGCATTTT
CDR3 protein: CASDDRGYQPQHF

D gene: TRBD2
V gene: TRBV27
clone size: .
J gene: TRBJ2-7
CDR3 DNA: TGTGCCAGCCGTCCCGGCAGCGGGGAGTTTGGTGAGCAGTACTTC
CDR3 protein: CASRPGSGEFGEQYF

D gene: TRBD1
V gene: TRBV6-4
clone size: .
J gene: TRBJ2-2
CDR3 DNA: TGTGCCAGCAGTCGGGACAGCAACACCGGGGAGCTGTTTTTT
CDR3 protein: CASSRDSNTGELFF

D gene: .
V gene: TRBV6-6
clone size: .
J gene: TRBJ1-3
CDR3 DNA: TGTGCCAGCAGTTACCCGGAGAGCTCTGGAAACACCATATATTTT
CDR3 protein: CASSYPESSGNTIYF

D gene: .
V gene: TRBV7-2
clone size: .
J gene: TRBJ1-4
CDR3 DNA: TGTGCCAGCAGCCCAGGACGGGTTAATGAAAAACTGTTTTTT
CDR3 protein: CASSPGRVNEKLFF

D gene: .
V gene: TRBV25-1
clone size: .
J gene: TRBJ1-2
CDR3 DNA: TGTGCCAGCAGTGAATTCGGACAGTACTATGGCTACACCTTC
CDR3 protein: CASSEFGQYYGYTF

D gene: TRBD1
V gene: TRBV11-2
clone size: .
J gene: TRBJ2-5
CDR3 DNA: TGTGCCAGCAGCTTAAGAGTAAAAGGGACAGGGGGACAAGAGACCCAGTACTTC
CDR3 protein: CASSLRVKGTGGQETQYF

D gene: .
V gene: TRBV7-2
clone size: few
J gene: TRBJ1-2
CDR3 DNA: TGTGCCAGCAGCGGGGGGGGTGGCTACACCTTC
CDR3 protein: CASSGGGGYTF

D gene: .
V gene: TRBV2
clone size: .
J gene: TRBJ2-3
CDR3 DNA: TGTGCCAGCAGTTTACTAGCAGTAAGCACAGATACGCAGTATTTT
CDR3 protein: CASSLLAVSTDTQYF

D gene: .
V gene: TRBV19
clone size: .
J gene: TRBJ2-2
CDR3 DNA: TGTGCCAGCACCTTCCTCGGCGGGGAGCTGTTTTTT
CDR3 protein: CASTFLGGELFF

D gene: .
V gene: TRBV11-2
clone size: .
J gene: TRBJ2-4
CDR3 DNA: TGTGCCAGCAGCCCTCGTATTGGGGACATTCAGTACTTC
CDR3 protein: CASSPRIGDIQYF

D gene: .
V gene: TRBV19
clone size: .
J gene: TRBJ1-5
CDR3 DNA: TGTGCCAGTACCCCGCGGTGGCAGAGCTATAGCAATCAGCCCCAGCATTTT
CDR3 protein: CASTPRWQSYSNQPQHF

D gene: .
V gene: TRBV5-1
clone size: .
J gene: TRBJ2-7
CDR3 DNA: TGCGCCAGCAGCCCGAATAAAGACGAGCAGTACTTC
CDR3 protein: CASSPNKDEQYF

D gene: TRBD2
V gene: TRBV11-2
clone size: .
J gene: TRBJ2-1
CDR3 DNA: TGTGCCAGCAGCTTAGATCGGGTCGGGAGGGCCGGGGGTGAGCAGTTCTTC
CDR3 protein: CASSLDRVGRAGGEQFF

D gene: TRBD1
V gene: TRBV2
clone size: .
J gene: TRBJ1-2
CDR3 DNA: TGTGCCAGCAGCCCCGGGACAGGAGGCGGCTACACCTTC
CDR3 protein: CASSPGTGGGYTF

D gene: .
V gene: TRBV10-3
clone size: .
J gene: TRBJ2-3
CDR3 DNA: TGTGCCATCAGTGGAACAATGTCGGAAGATACGCAGTATTTT
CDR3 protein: CAISGTMSEDTQYF

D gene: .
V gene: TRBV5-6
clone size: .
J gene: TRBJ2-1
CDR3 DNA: TGTGCCAGCAGCTTGCAGGGGACCTACAATGAGCAGTTCTTC
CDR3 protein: CASSLQGTYNEQFF

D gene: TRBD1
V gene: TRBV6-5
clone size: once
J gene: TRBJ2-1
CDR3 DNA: TGTGCCACAGCCTGGGACAGGGCCTCCTACAATGAGCAGTTCTTC
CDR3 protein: CATAWDRASYNEQFF

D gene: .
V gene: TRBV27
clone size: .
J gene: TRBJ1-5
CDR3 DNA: TGTGCCAGCGGGACCATCTCATATCAGCCCCAGCATTTT
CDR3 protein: CASGTISYQPQHF

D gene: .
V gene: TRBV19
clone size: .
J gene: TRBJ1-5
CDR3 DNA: TGTGCCAGTAGCTTTCAGGGTTTTCGGGACAATCAGCCCCAGCATTTT
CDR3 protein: CASSFQGFRDNQPQHF

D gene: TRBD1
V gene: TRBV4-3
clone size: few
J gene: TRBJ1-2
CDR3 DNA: TGCGCCAGCAGCCAAGATTGGGCAGGGACAGATGGCTACACCTTC
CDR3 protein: CASSQDWAGTDGYTF

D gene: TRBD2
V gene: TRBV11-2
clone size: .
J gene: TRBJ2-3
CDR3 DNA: TGTGCCAGCAGTTTTAGCGGGAGTCCAGATACGCAGTATTTT
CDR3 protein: CASSFSGSPDTQYF

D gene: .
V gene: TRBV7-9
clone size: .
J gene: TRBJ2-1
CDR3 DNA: TGTGCCAGCAGCTTAGCAGGCGGAAATTACAATGAGCAGTTCTTC
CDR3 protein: CASSLAGGNYNEQFF

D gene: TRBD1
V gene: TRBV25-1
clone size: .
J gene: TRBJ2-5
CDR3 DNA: TGTGCCAGCAGTGAATCTCGACAGGGGGCGGCCCAAGAGACCCAGTACTTC
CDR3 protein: CASSESRQGAAQETQYF

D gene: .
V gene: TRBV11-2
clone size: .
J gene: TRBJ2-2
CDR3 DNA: TGTGCCAGCAGCATCGGGACTCGGGACACCGGGGAGCTGTTTTTT
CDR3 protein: CASSIGTRDTGELFF

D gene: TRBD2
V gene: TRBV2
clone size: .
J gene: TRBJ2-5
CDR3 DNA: TGTGCCAGCAGTGTGGGCGGGGGGACCGAAGAGACCCAGTACTTC
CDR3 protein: CASSVGGGTEETQYF

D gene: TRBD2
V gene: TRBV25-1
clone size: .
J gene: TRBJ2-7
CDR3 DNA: TGTGCCAGCAGTGAAACCCCGACTAGCGACGAGCAGTACTTC
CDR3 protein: CASSETPTSDEQYF

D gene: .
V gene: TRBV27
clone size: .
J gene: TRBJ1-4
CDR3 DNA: TGTGCCAGCAGCGCCCTTAGGACGTCTCCGGGGACTAATGAAAAACTGTTTTTT
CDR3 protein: CASSALRTSPGTNEKLFF

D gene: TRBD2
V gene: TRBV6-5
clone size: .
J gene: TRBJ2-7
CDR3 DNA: TGTGCCAGCAGTGTTCTAGCGGCCACGGCGGGGGGGCAGTACTTC
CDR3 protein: CASSVLAATAGGQYF